These 24 T cell receptor beta chains were sequenced from one sample in a study of Graves' ophthalmopathy and Graves' hyperthyroidism. RNA served as the template for amplifying TCR beta CDR3 regions. Investigators did first-round RT-PCR with HTBI primers, then second-round multiplex PCR. TCRdb called the multiplex PCR reads again in MiXCR, with one record for every CDR3 protein. The sample shows about 390,000 distinct CDR3 sequences, about 15% of them seen only once. The sequenced sample was peripheral blood. The receptor set was obtained from an adult woman with stable Graves' hyperthyroidism.

This clonotype was seen ten or more times. The chain employs TRBV3-1 and TRBJ1-2; possibly TRBD1 for D (6 bases). The CDR3 runs to 14 residues. The V gene's germline CDR1 is LGHDT and CDR2 YNNKEL (reference sequence). Trimming shortened V by 4 bases and J by 5 bases, and 14 bases separated the two germline ends. This CDR3 is CASSRDTGKYGYTF. The CDR3 DNA reads as TGTGCCAGCAGCCGGGACACCGGGAAGTATGGCTACACCTTC. The full variable domain, its missing parts supplied by reference TRBV3-1 and TRBJ1-2, is DTAVSQTPKYLVTQMGNDKSIKCEQNLGHDTMYWYKQDSKKFLKIMFSYNNKELIINETVPNRFSPKSPDKAHLNLHINSLELGDSAVYFCASSRDTGKYGYTFGSGTRLTVV.

In this sample, this clonotype turned up many times. The chain recombines TRBV6-2 or TRBV6-3 with TRBJ2-2, with D possibly being TRBD2 (6 bases). CDR1 is MNHEY, CDR2 SVGEGT, per germline. The CDR3 is made up of 15 amino acids. Deletions cut 0 bases from V and 4 bases from J, with 9 bases between. In nucleotides, the CDR3 is TGTGCCAGCAGTTACTCCGGGACTCTCACCGGGGAGCTGTTTTTT. Translating gives CASSYSGTLTGELFF.

This clonotype was recorded at least ten times. The CDR3 sequence is CASSRTHSNQPQHF. The DNA of the CDR3 is TGTGCCAGCAGCCGGACCCACAGCAATCAGCCCCAGCATTTT. The V gene is TRBV11-2, the J gene TRBJ1-5; D uncertain. The germline CDR1 and CDR2 sequences are SGHAT and FQNNGV. The CDR3 runs 14 residues. Trimming left V 5 bases short and J 1 base short, with 9 bases between.

This clonotype was recorded at least ten times. J is TRBJ2-7 and V is TRBV29-1; 14 bases are shared with TRBD2. Per germline, CDR1 SQVTM and CDR2 ANQGSEA. The CDR3 runs 17 residues. The V gene end was trimmed by 3 bases and the J gene end by 3 bases; junction bases not matched to a gene: 10. The CDR3 DNA is TGCAGCGTTGACGCCGGGACTAGCGGGAGTGCTGGCTACGAGCAGTACTTC. Translating it yields CSVDAGTSGSAGYEQYF.

This clonotype occurred many times. The chain uses TRBV19 and TRBJ2-6, with 7 bases that match TRBD1. The CDR3 runs 18 residues. Unmatched junction bases numbered 13, after V lost 7 bases and J lost 1 base. The germline CDR1 and CDR2 sequences are LNHDA and SQIVND (reference sequence). The CDR3 here is CASTLTGPTRSGANVLTF. DNA of the CDR3: TGTGCCAGTACCCTGACAGGGCCGACCAGATCTGGGGCCAACGTCCTGACTTTC.

This clonotype was seen many times. CDR3 region: CASSLWWEAAFF. DNA for the CDR3: TGTGCCAGCAGTTTATGGTGGGAGGCGGCTTTCTTT. The chain combines TRBV28 with TRBJ1-1; D not certain. Trimming removed 0 bases at V and 11 bases at J, with 10 bases between. Germline V gene sequence: CDR1 MDHEN, CDR2 SYDVKM. CDR3 length: 12 amino acids. Together with reference TRBV28 and TRBJ1-1, the CDR3 gives the full variable domain: DVKVTQSSRYLVKRTGEKVFLECVQDMDHENMFWYRQDPGLGLRLIYFSYDVKMKEKGDIPEGYSVSREKKERFSLILESASTNQTSMYLCASSLWWEAAFFGQGTRLTVV.

Many counts were recorded for this clonotype. The genes are TRBV4-1 and TRBJ1-6; TRBD1 agrees at 7 bases. The V segment lost 2 bases and the J segment 7 bases; nucleotides outside the gene matches: 5. There are 15 residues in the CDR3. Germline V gene data show CDR1 as MGHRA and CDR2 as YSYEKL. The CDR3 DNA is TGCGCCAGCAGCCAACAGGGGACAGAGAATTCACCCCTCCACTTT. Its protein product is CASSQQGTENSPLHF.

The chain joins TRBV28 to TRBJ1-2; D remains ambiguous. V was shortened by 0 bases and J by 8 bases, with 7 bases between the two germline ends. The CDR3 loop spans 12 amino acids. Germline values: CDR1 MDHEN, CDR2 SYDVKM. CDR3 in DNA: TGTGCCAGCAGTTTATGGGGTCAGGGCTACACCTTC. It codes for CASSLWGQGYTF.

This clonotype was detected ten times or more. The chain is built from TRBV6-5 and TRBJ2-2; maybe TRBD1 (5 bases). The V end was cut by 4 bases, the J end by 3 bases, with 18 bases between. The germline V gene has CDR1 MNHEY and CDR2 SVGAGI. The CDR3 has 17 residues. CDR3: CASSSPVGRLDTGELFF. CDR3 in DNA: TGTGCCAGCAGTTCCCCAGTGGGGCGTCTTGACACCGGGGAGCTGTTTTTT.

Ten or more counts support this clonotype. The chain employs TRBV20-1 and TRBJ2-5; D assignment may be TRBD1 or TRBD2 (5 bases each). The CDR3 has 13 amino acids. Germline assignment: CDR1 DFQATT and CDR2 SNEGSKA (reference sequence). V was clipped by 6 bases and J by 3 bases, with 14 bases between them. In DNA, the CDR3 is TGCAGTGCCCTACCGGGACCCAAAGAGACCCAGTACTTC. It codes for CSALPGPKETQYF.

The rearrangement links TRBV7-8 to TRBJ2-5; TRBD1 might be the D (5 bases). Trimming pared 1 base from V and 4 bases from J, leaving 10 bases between. The length of the CDR3 is 14 residues. Per germline, CDR1 SGHVS and CDR2 FQNEAQ. CDR3 in amino acids: CASSLEGQIETQYF. DNA of the CDR3: TGTGCCAGCAGCTTAGAGGGGCAGATAGAGACCCAGTACTTC.

This clonotype has at least ten counts. It is likely a read error: a sequence one base away is far more abundant. This sequence joins TRBV6-2 or TRBV6-3 and TRBJ2-7; the D is unclear. Per the germline V gene, CDR1 is MNHEY and CDR2 is SVGEGT. The CDR3 is 11 amino acids. The CDR3 reads CASSYSYAQYF. DNA of the CDR3: TGTGCCAGCAGTTACTCCTACGCGCAGTACTTC.

This clonotype has a count of ten or more. J is TRBJ2-5 and V is TRBV6-1; 10 bases are a match to TRBD2. Germline-derived CDR1 and CDR2 are MNHNS and SASEGT. The CDR3 totals 15 residues. V lost 4 bases to trimming and J lost 4 bases; unmatched junction nucleotides: 6. The DNA for the CDR3 is TGTGCCAGCAGTGCTGTAGCGGGAGGTGGAGAGACCCAGTACTTC. Its translation: CASSAVAGGGETQYF.

This clonotype appeared a few times. The CDR3 DNA is TGTGCCAGCAGCCAAGCCAATGTCTTCAGGGACGAGCAGTACTTC. Its translation is CASSQANVFRDEQYF. The chain couples TRBV3-1 to TRBJ2-7, with a tentative D call TRBD1 (5 bases). V lost 1 base and J 5 bases, leaving 15 bases between the germline ends. Looked up from germline, CDR1 is LGHDT and CDR2 is YNNKEL (reference sequence). The CDR3 has 15 amino acids.

The chain is built from TRBV6-1 and TRBJ1-1; D may be TRBD1 (6 bases). The germline gives CDR1 MNHNS, CDR2 SASEGT. This CDR3 has 14 amino acids. Deletions cut 3 bases from V and 6 bases from J, with 14 bases between. DNA of the CDR3: TGTGCCAGCAGTGATAGGGGGGGCGCGGCTGAAGCTTTCTTT. Its translation is CASSDRGGAAEAFF.

The V and J genes are TRBV7-3 and TRBJ2-2; no definite D call. The ends were cut back, 5 bases at V and 5 bases at J, with 15 bases in the middle. Per germline, CDR1 SGHTA and CDR2 FQGTGA. This CDR3 comprises 15 residues. The CDR3 DNA is TGTGCCAGCAGCCCCCGGACGGAACCAACCGGGGAGCTGTTTTTT. It is translated as CASSPRTEPTGELFF. Based on the CDR3 plus reference TRBV7-3 and TRBJ2-2, the full variable domain is GAGVSQTPSNKVTEKGKYVELRCDPISGHTALYWYRQSLGQGPEFLIYFQGTGAADDSGLPNDRFFAVRPEGSVSTLKIQRTERGDSAVYLCASSPRTEPTGELFFGEGSRLTVL.

This clonotype was observed a few times. This could be a read error, since a much larger clone is one nucleotide away. The gene calls are TRBV5-1 and TRBJ1-1; D gene uncertain. The germline gives CDR1 SGHRS, CDR2 YFSETQ. The CDR3 length is 15 residues. For the CDR3, the DNA is TGCGCCAGCAGCACAACTACTAATGGTGGAACTGAAGCTTGCTTT. It translates to CASSTTTNGGTEACF.

V is TRBV30 and J is TRBJ1-1; no clear D. CDR1 is GTSNPN, CDR2 SVGIG, per germline (reference sequence). The V gene lost 2 bases and the J gene lost 0 bases, with 7 bases spanning the gap. This CDR3 contains 13 residues. In DNA form, the CDR3 reads TGTGCCTGGAGTAGGCAGATGAACACTGAAGCTTTCTTT. Amino acid sequence: CAWSRQMNTEAFF.

Ten or more counts support this clonotype. The chain joins TRBV6-1 to TRBJ2-7, with TRBD2 matching 13 bases. Germline V gene lookup returns CDR1 MNHNS and CDR2 SASEGT. J was trimmed by 6 bases and V by 0 bases; bases with no gene match: 11. The CDR3 totals 18 residues. The CDR3 loop is CASSEATSGRARGLEQYF. The CDR3 DNA reads as TGTGCCAGCAGTGAAGCCACTAGCGGGAGGGCCAGGGGGCTCGAGCAGTACTTC.

This clonotype was seen at least ten times. V usage is TRBV7-2 and J usage is TRBJ1-2; weak D call: TRBD1 (5 bases). The germline CDR1 and CDR2 sequences are SGHTA and FQGNSA. Trimming left V 2 bases short and J 6 bases short, with 16 bases between. This CDR3 is built from 15 residues. The chain's CDR3 is CASSLNRGGTDGYTF. DNA of the CDR3: TGTGCCAGCAGCTTAAATCGGGGAGGGACGGATGGCTACACCTTC.

This clonotype was observed many times. This chain uses TRBV6-5 with TRBJ2-2; tentative D call: TRBD1 (5 bases). The CDR3 totals 14 residues. Germline-derived CDR1 and CDR2 are MNHEY and SVGAGI. V dropped 1 base and J dropped 4 bases, with 7 bases sitting between them. CDR3 DNA: TGTGCCAGCAGTTACTTCAGGGTCACCGGGGAGCTGTTTTTT. Protein sequence: CASSYFRVTGELFF.

The V and J genes are TRBV28 and TRBJ2-7, with 10 bases lining up with TRBD2. Germline V gene lookup returns CDR1 MDHEN and CDR2 SYDVKM. With V trimmed by 8 bases and J by 6 bases, 7 bases remained unmatched. The length of the CDR3 is 13 residues. The CDR3 is CASSLAGGTEQYF. As DNA, the CDR3 is TGTGCCAGCTCCTTAGCGGGAGGAACCGAGCAGTACTTC.

Ten or more counts support this clonotype. This chain links TRBV12-3 or TRBV12-4 with TRBJ2-7; 8 nucleotides align to TRBD2. CDR3 size: 17 residues. V shed 6 bases, J shed 5 bases, and the junction held 18 bases outside the gene matches. CDR3 sequence: CASSTLAGGVAENEQYF. The CDR3 DNA sequence: TGTGCCAGCAGCACCCTGGCGGGAGGCGTTGCAGAAAACGAGCAGTACTTC.

This chain uses TRBV29-1 with TRBJ2-5; the D gene is possibly TRBD1 (6 bases). CDR3 size: 13 residues. Deletions cut 4 bases from V and 3 bases from J, with 12 bases between. CDR1 and CDR2 (germline): SQVTM, ANQGSEA. The CDR3 DNA sequence: TGCAGCGTTGGCCGGGACATGGAAGAGACCCAGTACTTC. Its protein product is CSVGRDMEETQYF.